A selection of T cell receptor beta chains follows, all from one sample in a study of long-term antiretroviral therapy in people with HIV. The table came from immunoSEQ multiplex PCR; TCRdb's copy has only in-frame clones and leaves some out. The sample consists of 4,800 or so clones, 88% of them appearing once. The material was unsorted PBMCs, obtained 1.3 years after starting antiretroviral therapy. The receptors were sampled from a woman aged 45-65 years with HIV. Each CDR3 is given without its conserved first and last residue. The order of the fields is J gene, V gene, CDR3 length, CDR3 protein.

j_gene: TRBJ1-1; v_gene: TRBV7-2; len: 13; CDR3aa: ASSLARATGRNPF
j_gene: TRBJ2-2; v_gene: TRBV5-1; len: 12; CDR3aa: ASSWGTDTGELF
j_gene: TRBJ2-2; v_gene: TRBV7-3; len: 13; CDR3aa: ASSDKTGSTGELF
j_gene: TRBJ2-2; v_gene: TRBV14; len: 14; CDR3aa: ASSQGVNWNTGELF
j_gene: TRBJ1-3; v_gene: TRBV11-2; len: 14; CDR3aa: ASSLGYTGSGNTIY
j_gene: TRBJ1-5; v_gene: TRBV7-9; len: 10; CDR3aa: ASSTPGQPQH
j_gene: TRBJ1-2; v_gene: TRBV6-1; len: 12; CDR3aa: ASTAQGSDYGYT
j_gene: TRBJ1-1; v_gene: TRBV18; len: 11; CDR3aa: ASSPAVNTEAF
j_gene: TRBJ1-5; v_gene: TRBV7-2; len: 12; CDR3aa: ASSDRTSNQPQH
j_gene: TRBJ1-1; v_gene: TRBV18; len: 13; CDR3aa: ASSPPPAGNTEAF
j_gene: TRBJ2-1; v_gene: TRBV7-3; len: 14; CDR3aa: ASSLNRPSSYNEQF
j_gene: TRBJ2-3; v_gene: TRBV7-9; len: 14; CDR3aa: ASSLGTSGGTDTQY
j_gene: TRBJ2-3; v_gene: TRBV10-3; len: 14; CDR3aa: AISESLRGGTDTQY
j_gene: TRBJ2-3; v_gene: TRBV5-1; len: 13; CDR3aa: ASSSSGGAKDTQY
j_gene: TRBJ2-3; v_gene: TRBV5-6; len: 14; CDR3aa: ASSLLLARSTDTQY
j_gene: TRBJ2-7; v_gene: TRBV15; len: 11; CDR3aa: ATSRGTQGTED
j_gene: TRBJ1-4; v_gene: TRBV7-9; len: 14; CDR3aa: ASSSGQPATNEKLF
j_gene: TRBJ1-1; v_gene: TRBV30; len: 12; CDR3aa: AWSDGVANTEAF
j_gene: TRBJ2-2; v_gene: TRBV27; len: 11; CDR3aa: ASSTDNTGELF
j_gene: TRBJ2-5; v_gene: TRBV30; len: 13; CDR3aa: AWRTVGGSRETQY
j_gene: TRBJ1-2; v_gene: TRBV6-5; len: 11; CDR3aa: ASSYSGGGGYT
j_gene: TRBJ1-2; v_gene: TRBV2; len: 16; CDR3aa: ASSDFRYLRAINYGYT
j_gene: TRBJ2-3; v_gene: TRBV7-3; len: 14; CDR3aa: ASSLGLAGSTDTQY
j_gene: TRBJ2-2; v_gene: TRBV29-1; len: 13; CDR3aa: SFGKRGGNTGELF
j_gene: TRBJ2-5; v_gene: TRBV19; len: 11; CDR3aa: ASSVQDGETQY
j_gene: TRBJ1-2; v_gene: TRBV7-9; len: 14; CDR3aa: ASSLQLGLGSYGYT
j_gene: TRBJ2-1; v_gene: TRBV7-2; len: 14; CDR3aa: ASSSPFGTSGNEQF
j_gene: TRBJ1-4; v_gene: TRBV15; len: 12; CDR3aa: ATSRESVTESLF
j_gene: TRBJ1-5; v_gene: TRBV9; len: 12; CDR3aa: ASSVGQGMQPQH
j_gene: TRBJ2-3; v_gene: TRBV15; len: 13; CDR3aa: ATSRVSGGTDTQY
j_gene: TRBJ1-4; v_gene: TRBV2; len: 13; CDR3aa: ASSTGGRRSEKLF
j_gene: TRBJ2-2; v_gene: TRBV21-1; len: 15; CDR3aa: ASTRGAAGSNTGELF
j_gene: TRBJ2-5; v_gene: TRBV7-2; len: 13; CDR3aa: ASSLFGARQETQY
j_gene: TRBJ1-5; v_gene: TRBV27; len: 13; CDR3aa: ASSLAGTSNQPQH
j_gene: TRBJ2-3; v_gene: TRBV30; len: 11; CDR3aa: ALGGMSTDTQY
j_gene: TRBJ2-1; v_gene: TRBV7-3; len: 12; CDR3aa: ASSLTPTSNEQF
j_gene: TRBJ2-3; v_gene: TRBV18; len: 12; CDR3aa: ASSLTRGTDTQY
j_gene: TRBJ2-2; v_gene: TRBV9; len: 15; CDR3aa: ASSPLWRGGNTGELF
j_gene: TRBJ2-3; v_gene: TRBV30; len: 11; CDR3aa: AWSVGGTDTQY
j_gene: TRBJ2-3; v_gene: TRBV30; len: 11; CDR3aa: AWAGGARGTQY
j_gene: TRBJ1-5; v_gene: TRBV10-3; len: 8; CDR3aa: AIFEQPQH
j_gene: TRBJ2-2; v_gene: TRBV18; len: 13; CDR3aa: ASSPETGVTGELF
j_gene: TRBJ2-3; v_gene: TRBV5-6; len: 10; CDR3aa: ASSLPSNTQY
j_gene: TRBJ2-1; v_gene: TRBV10-2; len: 11; CDR3aa: ATRVGEVNEQF